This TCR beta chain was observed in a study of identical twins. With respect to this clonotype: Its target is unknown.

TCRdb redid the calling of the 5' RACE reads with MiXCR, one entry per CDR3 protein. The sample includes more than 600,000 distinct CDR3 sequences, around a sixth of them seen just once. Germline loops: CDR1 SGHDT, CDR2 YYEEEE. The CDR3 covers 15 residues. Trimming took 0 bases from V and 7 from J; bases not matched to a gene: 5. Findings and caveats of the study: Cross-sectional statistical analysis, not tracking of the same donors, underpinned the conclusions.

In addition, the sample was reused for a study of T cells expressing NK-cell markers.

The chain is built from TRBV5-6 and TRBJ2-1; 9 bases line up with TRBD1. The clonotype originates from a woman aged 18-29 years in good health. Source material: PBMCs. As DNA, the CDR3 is TGTGCCAGCAGCTTGGGGGACAGGGTGTGGAATGAGCAGTTCTTC. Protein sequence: CASSLGDRVWNEQFF.